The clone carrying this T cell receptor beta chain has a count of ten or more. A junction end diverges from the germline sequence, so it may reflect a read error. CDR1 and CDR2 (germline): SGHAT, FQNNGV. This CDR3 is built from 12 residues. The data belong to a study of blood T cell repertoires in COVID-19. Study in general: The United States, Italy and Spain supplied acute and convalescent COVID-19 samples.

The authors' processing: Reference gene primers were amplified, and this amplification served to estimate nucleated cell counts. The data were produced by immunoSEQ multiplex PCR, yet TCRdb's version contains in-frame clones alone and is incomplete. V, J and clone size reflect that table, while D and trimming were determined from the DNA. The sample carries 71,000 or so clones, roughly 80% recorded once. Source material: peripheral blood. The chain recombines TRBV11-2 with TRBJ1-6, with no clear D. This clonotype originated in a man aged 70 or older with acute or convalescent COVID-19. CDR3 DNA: TGTGCCAGCAGCTCATCCGGGTCGACTTATGCCTTT. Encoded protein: CASSSSGSTYAF.